The 30 T cell receptor beta chains listed next were all sequenced from one sample in a study of T cell responses to AZD1222 COVID-19 vaccine. Clones were sequenced by immunoSEQ multiplex PCR, and TCRdb holds only the in-frame ones, with some missing. The sample holds 100,000 to 150,000 clones; 88% are singletons and the top ten take approximately 4%. The input for sequencing was peripheral blood, taken on day 0 of AZD1222 vaccination. These TCRs come from an adult in good health.

V is TRBV3-1 (or the pseudogene TRBV3-2) and J is TRBJ2-1; possibly TRBD1 for D (6 bases). The CDR3 sequence is 18 residues long. CDR1 is LGHDT, CDR2 YNNKEL, per germline (reference sequence). Trimming left V 0 bases short and J 9 bases short, with 24 bases between. The CDR3 nucleotides read TGTGCCAGCAGCCAAGATAAGTCCCGTTGGGGGCTAGGGTTTGAGCAGTTCTTC. It yields the protein CASSQDKSRWGLGFEQFF.

The V call is TRBV7-6, the J call TRBJ1-1; D unclear. Germline V gene data show CDR1 as SGHVS and CDR2 as FNYEAQ. V was clipped by 3 bases and J by 2 bases, with 10 bases between them. The CDR3 contains 14 residues. This CDR3 is CASSFEGANTEAFF. Written as DNA, the CDR3 is TGTGCCAGCAGCTTTGAGGGCGCAAACACTGAAGCTTTCTTT.

The count of this clone is one. V is TRBV28 and J is TRBJ2-7; perhaps TRBD1 as D (5 bases). Trimming left V 0 bases short and J 6 bases short, with 12 bases between. The V gene's germline CDR1 is MDHEN and CDR2 SYDVKM. This CDR3 spans 14 amino acids. CDR3 coding DNA: TGTGCCAGCAGTTTATGGGGGCCTGGCAGCGAGCAGTACTTC. Translation: CASSLWGPGSEQYF.

The chain couples TRBV30 to TRBJ1-6; D is uncertain. CDR3 length equals 14 residues. The germline CDR1 and CDR2 sequences are GTSNPN and SVGIG (reference sequence). V was trimmed by 0 bases and J by 9 bases, leaving 12 bases between them. The CDR3 sequence: CAWSVGLSTSPLHF. CDR3 DNA: TGTGCCTGGAGTGTAGGCCTCAGTACTTCACCCCTCCACTTT.

The rearrangement links TRBV5-6 to TRBJ2-7; TRBD1 aligns across 8 bases. The CDR3 contains 13 residues. CDR1 and CDR2 from the germline V gene are SGHDT and YYEEEE. The V segment lost 6 bases and the J segment 3 bases; nucleotides outside the gene matches: 5. The CDR3 DNA reads TGTGCCAGCACCTCGACAGGGGTCTACGAGCAGTACTTC. Translating it yields CASTSTGVYEQYF.

The gene calls are TRBV19 and TRBJ1-1, with D possibly matching TRBD1 (5 bases). Germline CDR1 reads LNHDA; CDR2 reads SQIVND (reference sequence). V gave up 2 bases and J gave up 1 base, with 8 bases separating them. The CDR3 consists of 14 residues. The CDR3 region is CASSIFRENTEAFF. The CDR3 DNA sequence: TGTGCCAGTAGTATATTCAGGGAGAACACTGAAGCTTTCTTT. The complete variable domain, with remaining parts taken from reference TRBV19 and TRBJ1-1, reads DGGITQSPKYLFRKEGQNVTLSCEQNLNHDAMYWYRQDPGQGLRLIYYSQIVNDFQKGDIAEGYSVSREKKESFPLTVTSAQKNPTAFYLCASSIFRENTEAFFGQGTRLTVV.

The chain links TRBV6-2 or TRBV6-3 to TRBJ1-6; no clear D. The CDR3 spans 11 residues. Deletions cut 0 bases from V and 15 bases from J, with 6 bases between. CDR1 and CDR2 (germline): MNHEY, SVGEGT. The CDR3 sequence: CASSYSRHLHF. DNA of the CDR3: TGTGCCAGCAGTTACTCCAGACACCTCCACTTT.

The genes are TRBV27 and TRBJ2-7, with TRBD2 matching 13 bases. CDR3 length: 15 residues. The J segment lost 0 bases and the V segment lost 8 bases, leaving 4 bases of the junction unmatched. From germline, CDR1 is MNHEY and CDR2 SMNVEV (reference sequence). The DNA for the CDR3 is TGTGCCAGCCGTCGGACTAGCGGGGGCTCCTACGAGCAGTACTTC. Translated: CASRRTSGGSYEQYF.

The chain employs TRBV13 and TRBJ1-3; D is unresolved. Trimming cost V 5 bases and J 0 bases, with 11 bases left between them. From germline, CDR1 is PRHDT and CDR2 FYEKMQ (reference sequence). This CDR3 has 15 amino acids. CDR3 nucleotide sequence: TGTGCCAGCAGCCGAACGGGGTCCTCTGGAAACACCATATATTTT. Protein sequence: CASSRTGSSGNTIYF.

This chain connects TRBV27 to TRBJ2-7, with unresolved D. Per germline, CDR1 MNHEY and CDR2 SMNVEV (reference sequence). The CDR3 spans 14 residues. V was pared by 3 bases and J by 7 bases, with 16 bases between. CDR3 loop: CASSFEFRGGEQYF. CDR3 DNA: TGTGCCAGCAGTTTTGAGTTTCGAGGTGGTGAGCAGTACTTC.

The chain is built from TRBV9 and TRBJ2-3; no clear D. The V end lost 6 bases, the J end lost 4 bases, and 12 bases lay between the germline ends. Germline loops: CDR1 SGDLS, CDR2 YYNGEE. This CDR3 region has 13 residues. DNA of the CDR3: TGTGCCAGCACCCGGTCTAAGGCAGATACGCAGTATTTT. This codes for CASTRSKADTQYF.

The chain is built from TRBV10-3 and TRBJ1-1; 8 bases match TRBD1. The V and J ends lost 4 bases and 6 bases, in that order; junction bases with no gene match: 4. Germline assignment: CDR1 ENHRY and CDR2 SYGVKD. CDR3 size: 13 residues. The DNA of the CDR3 is TGTGCCATCAGTGGGACAGGGAGCGCTGAAGCTTTCTTT. It encodes CAISGTGSAEAFF.

The rearrangement joins TRBV27 to TRBJ2-4; 9 nucleotides agree with TRBD1. From germline, CDR1 is MNHEY and CDR2 SMNVEV (reference sequence). V lost 5 bases, J lost 3 bases, and 8 bases stayed unmatched. The CDR3 totals 16 residues. The chain's CDR3 is CASSPQGAEGKNIQYF. Written as DNA, the CDR3 is TGTGCCAGCAGTCCACAGGGGGCTGAGGGCAAAAACATTCAGTACTTC.

V and J are TRBV30 and TRBJ1-6, with 9 bases identical to TRBD1. Looked up from germline, CDR1 is GTSNPN and CDR2 is SVGIG (reference sequence). Trimming took 1 base from V and 1 from J; bases not matched to a gene: 5. The length of the CDR3 is 17 residues. CDR3 in amino acids: CAWSGMTGGSYNSPLHF. Written as DNA, the CDR3 is TGTGCCTGGAGTGGAATGACAGGGGGATCCTATAATTCACCCCTCCACTTT.

The rearrangement joins TRBV4-3 to TRBJ2-2, with D hard to call. CDR1 is LGHNA and CDR2 is YSLEER in the germline V gene. The length of the CDR3 is 15 residues. V shed 0 bases and J shed 4 bases, with 9 bases lying between them. The DNA for the CDR3 is TGCGCCAGCAGCCAAGAACTGGGCGGCACCGGGGAGCTGTTTTTT. As protein: CASSQELGGTGELFF.

This chain links TRBV10-1 with TRBJ1-5; TRBD1 agrees at 10 bases. Germline values: CDR1 WNHNN, CDR2 SYGVQD (reference sequence). With 6 bases clipped from V and 0 bases from J, the junction kept 5 bases outside the gene matches. This CDR3 is 16 amino acids long. CDR3 DNA: TGCGCCAGCAGGACAGGGGGCCTGGGTAGCAATCAGCCCCAGCATTTT. It translates to CASRTGGLGSNQPQHF.

The chain carries TRBV28 and TRBJ2-7; D remains unclear. V dropped 1 base and J dropped 4 bases, with 11 bases sitting between them. In germline, CDR1 is MDHEN, CDR2 SYDVKM. This CDR3 comprises 14 residues. CDR3 nucleotide sequence: TGTGCCAGCAGTTTATCGGGCACGGGTTACGAGCAGTACTTC. Protein sequence: CASSLSGTGYEQYF.

The V gene is TRBV7-8, the J gene TRBJ1-2; weak D call: TRBD1 (6 bases). This CDR3 has 15 amino acids. V dropped 4 bases and J dropped 0 bases, with 12 bases sitting between them. Germline CDR1 reads SGHVS; CDR2 reads FQNEAQ. The CDR3 DNA is TGTGCCAGCAGCTCGGCGGGGGCGCCTAACTATGGCTACACCTTC. It yields the protein CASSSAGAPNYGYTF. Full variable domain (missing parts from reference TRBV7-8 and TRBJ1-2): GAGVSQSPRYKVAKRGQDVALRCDPISGHVSLFWYQQALGQGPEFLTYFQNEAQLDKSGLPSDRFFAERPEGSVSTLKIQRTQQEDSAVYLCASSSAGAPNYGYTFGSGTRLTVV.

The gene calls are TRBV28 and TRBJ1-2, with unresolved D. V lost 3 bases and J 8 bases, leaving 7 bases between the germline ends. The CDR3 spans 11 residues. Germline V gene sequence: CDR1 MDHEN, CDR2 SYDVKM. CDR3 bases: TGTGCCAGCAGTTTCCTTGGCGGCTACACCTTC. As protein: CASSFLGGYTF.

The chain recombines TRBV9 with TRBJ2-6; the D is unclear. V was clipped by 3 bases and J by 0 bases, with 7 bases between them. Per the germline V gene, CDR1 is SGDLS and CDR2 is YYNGEE. The CDR3 is 15 residues long. The CDR3 sequence is CASSAEHSGANVLTF. CDR3 sequence (DNA): TGTGCCAGCAGCGCGGAACACTCTGGGGCCAACGTCCTGACTTTC.

The rearrangement joins TRBV6-2 or TRBV6-3 to TRBJ2-7, with unresolved D. V was trimmed by 5 bases and J by 1 base, leaving 21 bases between them. CDR1 is MNHEY, CDR2 SVGEGT, per germline. CDR3 size: 17 residues. CDR3 region: CASSRAQSLWGSYEQYF. For the CDR3, the DNA is TGTGCCAGCAGTCGCGCCCAATCTTTATGGGGTTCCTACGAGCAGTACTTC.

This chain connects TRBV6-1 to TRBJ2-1; D is ambiguous. CDR3 size: 12 residues. Germline loops: CDR1 MNHNS, CDR2 SASEGT. V lost 1 base and J lost 5, with 3 bases in between. The CDR3 sequence is CASSEGNNEQFF. The CDR3 nucleotides are TGTGCCAGCAGTGAAGGTAACAATGAGCAGTTCTTC.

The chain combines TRBV18 with TRBJ1-6, with D uncertain. The CDR3 has 14 amino acids. CDR1 and CDR2 from the germline V gene are KGHSH and LQKENI. Trimming took off 0 bases at V and 10 bases at J, with 10 bases between the two ends. In DNA, the CDR3 is TGTGCCAGCTCACCACCGGGGAGTGAGTCACCCCTCCACTTT. It codes for CASSPPGSESPLHF. The variable domain in full, with the rest retrieved from reference TRBV18 and TRBJ1-6, is NAGVMQNPRHLVRRRGQEARLRCSPMKGHSHVYWYRQLPEEGLKFMVYLQKENIIDESGMPKERFSAEFPKEGPSILRIQQVVRGDSAAYFCASSPPGSESPLHFGNGTRLTVT.

The chain is built from TRBV20-1 and TRBJ2-1, with D tentatively TRBD2 (5 bases). V dropped 3 bases and J dropped 8 bases, with 11 bases sitting between them. The CDR3 contains 12 residues. The germline gives CDR1 DFQATT, CDR2 SNEGSKA (reference sequence). In DNA, the CDR3 is TGCAGTGCTAGTTGGCTAGCCGATGAGCAGTTCTTC. It translates to CSASWLADEQFF.

The J gene is TRBJ2-2, the V gene TRBV3-1 (or the pseudogene TRBV3-2); D is undetermined. Trimming pared 1 base from V and 3 bases from J, leaving 9 bases between. Germline CDR1 and CDR2: LGHDT and YNNKEL (reference sequence). The CDR3 length is 15 residues. Here the CDR3 reads CASSQVIRDTGELFF. The CDR3 coding sequence is TGTGCCAGCAGCCAAGTTATCCGGGACACCGGGGAGCTGTTTTTT.

This rearrangement joins TRBV4-2 to TRBJ1-5, with D tentatively TRBD1 (5 bases). CDR1 is LGHNA and CDR2 is YNFKEQ in the germline V gene. The CDR3 sequence is 15 residues long. Trimming took 2 bases from V and 5 from J, leaving 13 bases between them. The CDR3 region is CASSQNGRGDQPQHF. CDR3 nucleotide sequence: TGTGCCAGCAGCCAAAATGGGAGGGGCGATCAGCCCCAGCATTTT.

The rearrangement uses TRBV3-1 (or the pseudogene TRBV3-2) and TRBJ1-4; tentatively, D is TRBD1 (6 bases). Germline V lookup: CDR1 LGHDT, CDR2 YNNKEL (reference sequence). This CDR3 has 14 amino acids. Trimming took 5 bases from V and 7 from J, leaving 14 bases between them. DNA of the CDR3: TGTGCCAGCAGCAAAACAGGGTATGGTGAAAAACTGTTTTTT. Protein product: CASSKTGYGEKLFF.

The V gene is TRBV5-6, the J gene TRBJ2-5, with TRBD2 as a possible D gene (6 bases). V was clipped by 0 bases and J by 5 bases, with 11 bases between them. The CDR3 contains 14 residues. From germline, CDR1 is SGHDT and CDR2 YYEEEE. The CDR3 is CASSLGTREETQYF. As DNA, the CDR3 is TGTGCCAGCAGCTTGGGGACACGGGAGGAGACCCAGTACTTC. Looking up the rest from reference TRBV5-6 and TRBJ2-5 gives the full variable domain: DAGVTQSPTHLIKTRGQQVTLRCSPKSGHDTVSWYQQALGQGPQFIFQYYEEEERQRGNFPDRFSGHQFPNYSSELNVNALLLGDSALYLCASSLGTREETQYFGPGTRLLVL.

V and J are TRBV12-3 or TRBV12-4 and TRBJ2-7, with a possible D match to TRBD2 (6 bases). Trimming shortened V by 6 bases and J by 4 bases, and 13 bases separated the two germline ends. The CDR3 length is 13 residues. The CDR3 spells CASSRGTVYEQYF. The CDR3 DNA reads as TGTGCCAGCAGCCGCGGGACGGTATACGAGCAGTACTTC.

The chain employs TRBV12-3 or TRBV12-4 and TRBJ1-1; D uncertain. The germline V and J ends were trimmed by 3 bases and 10 bases, with 12 bases remaining between them. This CDR3 spans 12 amino acids. In nucleotides, the CDR3 is TGTGCCAGCAGTTTTGGCCCTAGAGGAGCTTTCTTT. As protein: CASSFGPRGAFF.